Listed below are T cell receptor beta chains from one sample, sequenced in a study of technical replicates of blood from a handful of donors. Measured with immunoSEQ multiplex PCR; TCRdb has only the in-frame clones, and not every one. The data show approximately 70,000 clones, roughly 90% seen once. The sequenced sample consisted of PBMCs. These receptors originate from a human donor in good health. Some clones in this sample may be carry-over from other donors' samples. The CDR3 runs from the conserved cysteine through the conserved F or W. The order of the fields is D gene, J gene, V gene, clone size, CDR3 protein, CDR3 DNA. A D gene is named only where the DNA matches it firmly. Clone size is shown for a subset of rows, as once, few, many or a class of expanded clone.

>TRBD2|TRBJ2-3|TRBV5-6|-
CASSFLGEGDTQYF
TGTGCCAGCAGCTTTTTGGGGGAGGGAGATACGCAGTATTTT
>TRBD2|TRBJ2-7|TRBV4-3|few
CASSRLAGETYEQYF
TGCGCCAGCAGCCGGCTAGCGGGGGAAACCTACGAGCAGTACTTC
>-|TRBJ1-2|TRBV19|-
CASQADRLYGYTF
TGTGCCAGCCAAGCCGACAGACTCTATGGCTACACCTTC
>TRBD2|TRBJ2-3|TRBV10-3|once
CAISESERGGSTDTQYF
TGTGCCATCAGTGAGTCGGAGCGGGGGGGTAGCACAGATACGCAGTATTTT
>TRBD2|TRBJ2-1|TRBV29-1|once
CSVMGHTGLATYNEQFF
TGCAGCGTCATGGGACATACCGGACTAGCCACCTACAATGAGCAGTTCTTC
>-|TRBJ1-2|TRBV30|-
CAWSDQGYYGYTF
TGTGCCTGGAGTGACCAGGGGTACTATGGCTACACCTTC
>TRBD1|TRBJ2-5|TRBV6-5|-
CASSGPGQEKETQYF
TGTGCCAGCAGTGGTCCGGGACAGGAAAAAGAGACCCAGTACTTC
>-|TRBJ1-1|TRBV7-9|-
CASSLGHMNTEAFF
TGTGCCAGCAGCTTAGGACACATGAACACTGAAGCTTTCTTT
>TRBD2|TRBJ2-7|TRBV5-1|-
CASSSHRLAPRSYEQYF
TGCGCCAGCAGCTCCCACCGACTAGCGCCCCGCTCCTACGAGCAGTACTTC
>-|TRBJ1-6|TRBV4-1|-
CASSQDLAGFSPLHF
TGCGCCAGCAGCCAAGATCTGGCAGGTTTTTCACCCCTCCACTTT
>-|TRBJ2-1|TRBV5-8|-
CASSRGYNEQFF
TGTGCCAGCAGCCGGGGTTACAATGAGCAGTTCTTC
>-|TRBJ1-1|TRBV18|-
CASSPIGGITEAFF
TGTGCCAGCTCACCAATCGGGGGTATCACTGAAGCTTTCTTT
>TRBD2|TRBJ2-1|TRBV15|-
CATSTRTSTYNEQFF
TGTGCCACCAGCACGCGGACTAGTACTTACAATGAGCAGTTCTTC
>TRBD2|TRBJ2-7|TRBV27|-
CASSPSGGRGEQYF
TGTGCCAGCAGCCCTTCGGGCGGGAGGGGCGAGCAGTACTTC
>TRBD1|TRBJ1-2|TRBV7-9|-
CASSFTGASYGYTF
TGTGCCAGCAGCTTTACAGGGGCGAGCTATGGCTACACCTTC
>TRBD1|TRBJ1-4|TRBV5-4|-
CASSLRTGQREKLFF
TGTGCCAGCAGCTTACGGACAGGTCAAAGGGAAAAACTGTTTTTT
>-|TRBJ1-3|TRBV9|-
CASNQSSPSGNTIYF
TGTGCCAGCAACCAAAGTAGCCCCTCTGGAAACACCATATATTTT
>-|TRBJ1-4|TRBV19|-
CASSMTGYRATNEKLFF
TGTGCCAGTAGTATGACGGGATACAGAGCAACTAATGAAAAACTGTTTTTT
>TRBD1|TRBJ2-1|TRBV28|-
CASSLWSGQGIYNEQFF
TGTGCCAGCAGTTTATGGTCGGGACAGGGAATTTACAATGAGCAGTTCTTC
>-|TRBJ2-2|TRBV30|-
CAWSVPGAGELFF
TGTGCCTGGAGTGTACCGGGAGCCGGGGAGCTGTTTTTT
>-|TRBJ2-7|TRBV9|-
CASSPGGATYEQYF
TGTGCCAGCAGCCCCGGAGGGGCGACATACGAGCAGTACTTC
>-|TRBJ2-5|TRBV5-1|-
CASSTTTERRPQYF
TGCGCCAGCAGCACGACTACGGAGAGAAGGCCCCAGTACTTC
>TRBD2|TRBJ2-2|TRBV4-1|once
CASSSAGTSGSPGGTGELFF
TGCGCCAGCAGCTCCGCCGGGACTAGCGGGAGCCCGGGGGGCACCGGGGAGCTGTTTTTT
>TRBD1|TRBJ2-6|TRBV7-2|once
CASRALGRGPGANVLTF
TGTGCCAGCAGAGCCTTGGGCAGGGGGCCTGGGGCCAACGTCCTGACTTTC
>-|TRBJ1-2|TRBV7-2|-
CATRESYGYTF
TGTGCCACCAGAGAGAGCTATGGCTACACCTTC
>TRBD1|TRBJ2-5|TRBV12-5|-
CASGPDPRTGGKTQYF
TGTGCTAGTGGTCCCGACCCCCGGACAGGGGGGAAGACCCAGTACTTC
>TRBD2|TRBJ2-1|TRBV5-4|once
CASSLFRTSGGNEQFF
TGTGCCAGCAGCTTGTTTCGGACTAGCGGGGGGAATGAGCAGTTCTTC
>-|TRBJ2-3|TRBV25-1|-
CASSGTASTDTQYF
TGTGCCAGCAGTGGGACAGCGAGCACAGATACGCAGTATTTT
>-|TRBJ1-1|TRBV4-1|-
CASSQLPGQGAFF
TGCGCCAGCAGCCAATTACCGGGACAAGGGGCTTTCTTT
>-|TRBJ2-5|TRBV2|-
CASSTPWGQTQYF
TGTGCCAGCAGTACTCCGTGGGGCCAGACCCAGTACTTC
>-|TRBJ2-3|TRBV7-2|-
CASSALDSILYF
TGTGCCAGCAGCGCGCTGGACTCTATACTATATTTT
>-|TRBJ2-7|TRBV12-5|-
CASGLSGYEQYF
TGTGCTAGTGGTTTGTCGGGCTACGAGCAGTACTTC
>-|TRBJ2-5|TRBV5-1|-
CASSLRDQETQYF
TGCGCCAGCAGCTTGCGGGACCAAGAGACCCAGTACTTC
>TRBD1|TRBJ1-5|TRBV19|-
CASSIPTGRPNQPQHF
TGTGCCAGTAGTATCCCGACAGGGCGGCCCAATCAGCCCCAGCATTTT
>TRBD2|TRBJ2-3|TRBV19|-
CASRDPGLANTDTQYF
TGTGCCAGTAGGGACCCGGGACTAGCGAACACAGATACGCAGTATTTT
>-|TRBJ2-3|TRBV11-2|-
CASSPGTWTDTQYF
TGTGCCAGCAGCCCAGGGACATGGACAGATACGCAGTATTTT
>TRBD1|TRBJ1-5|TRBV19|-
CASGRDRGNQPQHF
TGTGCCAGTGGCCGGGACAGGGGCAATCAGCCCCAGCATTTT
>TRBD1|TRBJ1-1|TRBV4-2|-
CASSQVRQGYAEAFF
TGTGCCAGCAGCCAAGTCCGACAGGGGTATGCTGAAGCTTTCTTT
>-|TRBJ1-4|TRBV6-5|-
CASSYSRGVTNEKLFF
TGTGCCAGCAGTTACTCACGGGGGGTAACTAATGAAAAACTGTTTTTT
>-|TRBJ1-6|TRBV6-6|-
CASSIPGQINSPLHF
TGTGCCAGCAGTATACCGGGACAAATTAATTCACCCCTCCACTTT
>TRBD2|TRBJ2-1|TRBV4-3|-
CASSQVLAGFYNEQFF
TGCGCCAGCAGCCAAGTTCTAGCGGGATTCTACAATGAGCAGTTCTTC
>TRBD2|TRBJ2-1|TRBV19|-
CASSIAGGWHEQFF
TGTGCCAGTAGTATAGCGGGGGGGTGGCATGAGCAGTTCTTC
>-|TRBJ2-5|TRBV2|-
CASSENSGVAETQYF
TGTGCCAGCAGTGAAAATTCCGGAGTAGCGGAGACCCAGTACTTC
>TRBD1|TRBJ2-1|TRBV19|-
CASTRGPLGEQFF
TGTGCCAGTACCAGGGGGCCCCTCGGCGAGCAGTTCTTC
>TRBD1|TRBJ2-3|TRBV12-5|once
CASGWVTGQGITDTQYF
TGTGCTAGTGGTTGGGTCACGGGACAGGGGATTACAGATACGCAGTATTTT
>TRBD1|TRBJ1-6|TRBV4-3|once
CASADQGALPGSPLHF
TGCGCCAGCGCGGATCAGGGGGCTCTTCCAGGTTCACCCCTCCACTTT
>-|TRBJ2-1|TRBV7-9|-
CASSLEGLLYNEQFF
TGTGCCAGCAGCTTAGAGGGACTTCTCTACAATGAGCAGTTCTTC
>-|TRBJ1-1|TRBV29-1|-
CSVVWAANTEAFF
TGCAGCGTTGTTTGGGCAGCTAACACTGAAGCTTTCTTT
>TRBD1|TRBJ2-7|TRBV5-1|-
CASSLGDRRSYEQYF
TGCGCCAGCAGCTTGGGGGACAGGCGCTCCTACGAGCAGTACTTC
>-|TRBJ2-7|TRBV12-5|-
CASGTSGLYEQYF
TGTGCTAGTGGAACTTCAGGGTTGTACGAGCAGTACTTC
>-|TRBJ2-3|TRBV14|-
CASSHTSGSTDTQYF
TGTGCCAGCAGCCATACGAGCGGGTCCACAGATACGCAGTATTTT
>TRBD1|TRBJ2-1|TRBV29-1|-
CSATRQGEQFF
TGCAGCGCAACCCGACAGGGTGAGCAGTTCTTC
>-|TRBJ2-2|TRBV13|-
CASSLEGDVTGELFF
TGTGCCAGCAGCTTAGAAGGAGACGTTACCGGGGAGCTGTTTTTT
>-|TRBJ2-3|TRBV4-1|-
CASSTPSREVGPDTQYF
TGCGCCAGCAGCACACCTAGCCGGGAAGTAGGGCCAGATACGCAGTATTTT
>-|TRBJ2-7|TRBV7-6|-
CASSPGSYEQYF
TGTGCCAGCAGCCCCGGTTCCTACGAGCAGTACTTC
>-|TRBJ2-7|TRBV21-1|-
CASSILPISGRISYEQYF
TGTGCCAGCAGCATATTACCTATTAGCGGGAGAATCTCCTACGAGCAGTACTTC